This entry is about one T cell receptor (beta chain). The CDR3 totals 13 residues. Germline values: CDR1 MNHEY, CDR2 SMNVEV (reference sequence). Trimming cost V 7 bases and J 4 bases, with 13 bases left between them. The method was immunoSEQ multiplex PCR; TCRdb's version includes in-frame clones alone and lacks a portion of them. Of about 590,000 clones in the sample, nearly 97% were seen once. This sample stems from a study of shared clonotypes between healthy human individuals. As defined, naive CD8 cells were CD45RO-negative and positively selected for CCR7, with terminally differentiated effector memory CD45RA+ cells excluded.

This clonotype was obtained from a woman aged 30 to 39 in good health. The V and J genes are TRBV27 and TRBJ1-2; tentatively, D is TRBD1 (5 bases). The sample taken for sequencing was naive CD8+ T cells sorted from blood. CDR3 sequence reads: CASIISGGYGYTF. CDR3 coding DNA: TGTGCCAGCATCATATCCGGGGGCTATGGCTACACCTTC.